These T cell receptor beta chains were read from a single sample in a study of tumor-infiltrating lymphocytes in primary liver carcinoma. TCRdb re-analysed the multiplex PCR reads in MiXCR, keeping a single row per CDR3 protein. Of approximately 330,000 distinct CDR3 sequences in the sample, 65% were seen once. The sample comprised peripheral blood. These receptors originate from a man aged 40-50 years with primary liver carcinoma and hepatitis B virus infection. The CDR3 runs from the conserved cysteine through the conserved F or W. D genes are given only for firm matches. Size values are once, few and many counts, or a class for expanded clones, and some rows have none.

TRBJ2-7 NA TRBV11-3 NA CASTLLPGMGAYEQYF TGTGCCAGCACCCTTCTCCCAGGGATGGGCGCCTACGAGCAGTACTTC
TRBJ1-2 many TRBV13 NA CASSLGNGAPYTF TGTGCCAGCAGCTTAGGCAACGGGGCGCCATACACCTTC
TRBJ1-4 NA TRBV19 NA CASSPRADKKLFF TGTGCCAGTTCCCCTCGGGCGGATAAAAAACTGTTTTTT
TRBJ2-7 NA TRBV11-3 TRBD1 CASEDRTIYEQYF TGTGCCAGCGAGGACAGGACAATATACGAGCAGTACTTC
TRBJ2-1 few TRBV5-4 TRBD2 CASSWGGRGNEQFF TGTGCCAGCAGCTGGGGCGGGAGAGGCAATGAGCAGTTCTTC
TRBJ2-1 NA TRBV6-4 TRBD2 CASSLREGLYNEQFF TGTGCCAGCTCCCTACGGGAGGGCCTCTACAATGAGCAGTTCTTC
TRBJ2-7 many TRBV12-3/TRBV12-4 NA CASRLNTGFEQYF TGTGCCAGCAGGCTCAACACAGGGTTCGAGCAGTACTTC
TRBJ2-7 NA TRBV4-3 NA CASSQVVGPITYEQYF TGCGCCAGCAGCCAAGTGGTAGGGCCCATAACCTACGAGCAGTACTTC
TRBJ1-1 NA TRBV19 NA CASRDGDTEAFF TGTGCCAGCCGGGACGGCGACACTGAAGCTTTCTTT
TRBJ2-3 NA TRBV11-2 NA CTSSLRGVWSDTQYF TGTACCAGTAGCCTCAGGGGGGTGTGGTCAGATACGCAGTATTTT
TRBJ2-7 NA TRBV18 NA CASSPRTRASSYEQYF TGTGCCAGCTCACCTCGGACACGCGCGAGCTCCTACGAGCAGTACTTC
TRBJ2-5 NA TRBV6-1 NA CASTEWRFKKETQYF TGTGCCAGCACTGAATGGCGGTTTAAGAAAGAGACCCAGTACTTC
TRBJ2-1 NA TRBV10-3 NA CAISDGTLEFF TGTGCCATCAGTGACGGGACCCTCGAGTTCTTC
TRBJ2-1 NA TRBV10-3 NA CVIMRALVNEEFF TGTGTCATCATGCGGGCCTTGGTCAATGAGGAGTTCTTC
TRBJ1-2 NA TRBV6-6 NA CASSQEGPLTGYTF TGTGCCAGCAGCCAAGAAGGGCCTCTGACAGGCTACACCTTC
TRBJ2-5 few TRBV6-2/TRBV6-3 NA CASSYWRSGSRETQYF TGTGCCAGCAGTTACTGGAGGAGCGGGTCTAGGGAGACCCAGTACTTC
TRBJ2-6 NA TRBV11-2 NA CGNSTGSGANVLTF TGTGGCAACAGCACAGGATCTGGAGCCAACGTCCTGACTTTC
TRBJ1-2 many TRBV14 NA CASSQEFQSGYTF TGTGCCAGCAGCCAAGAATTCCAGAGCGGCTACACCTTC
TRBJ1-1 NA TRBV12-3/TRBV12-4 TRBD1 CASRKTGNTGAFF TGTGCTAGCAGGAAGACAGGGAACACTGGAGCTTTCTTT
TRBJ2-5 NA TRBV12-3/TRBV12-4 NA CASSFEETPYF TGTGCCAGCAGTTTCGAAGAGACCCCGTACTTC
TRBJ2-4 many TRBV6-6 NA CASSYLTSVGKNIQYF TGTGCCAGCAGTTACCTGACTAGTGTCGGCAAAAACATTCAGTACTTC
TRBJ2-1 NA TRBV5-6 NA CASILAVKYKEQFF TGTGCCAGCATTTTAGCGGTAAAATACAAAGAGCAGTTCTTC
TRBJ1-2 NA TRBV11-2 NA CVSSPMGYGYTF TGTGTCAGCAGCCCGATGGGGTATGGCTACACCTTC
TRBJ2-7 many TRBV6-2/TRBV6-3 NA CASSYGRGVAYEQYF TGTGCCAGCAGTTACGGAAGGGGTGTCGCCTACGAGCAGTACTTC
TRBJ1-2 NA TRBV4-1 NA CASSQILTGYGYTF TGCGCCAGCAGCCAAATTTTAACAGGCTATGGCTACACCTTC
TRBJ2-1 many TRBV11-2 TRBD1 CASSPGATGSNEQFF TGTGCCAGCAGCCCGGGTGCGACAGGGTCGAATGAGCAGTTCTTC
TRBJ1-6 NA TRBV6-5 NA CASRGIGGTGSPLHF TGTGCCAGCAGGGGAATCGGGGGCACTGGGTCACCTCTCCACTTT
TRBJ1-4 few TRBV30 NA CAWSARTEATNEKLFF TGTGCCTGGAGTGCCCGTACAGAAGCAACTAATGAAAAACTGTTTTTT
TRBJ1-6 NA TRBV28 NA CASSPVQGVLVKPLHF TGTGCTAGCAGTCCCGTACAGGGTGTACTGGTTAAGCCCCTCCACTTT
TRBJ1-3 NA TRBV7-9 NA CVSREGRMSSGNTIYF TGTGTCAGCAGGGAGGGGCGGATGAGCTCTGGAAACACCATATATTTT
TRBJ2-7 many TRBV4-1 TRBD2 CASSPRTSGSLDSYEQYF TGCGCCAGCAGCCCGAGGACTAGCGGGAGTTTGGACTCCTACGAGCAGTACTTC
TRBJ2-7 NA TRBV11-1 NA CTSSLWHGNGEQYF TGTACCAGCAGCCTGTGGCATGGTAACGGCGAGCAGTACTTC
TRBJ1-6 many TRBV5-1 TRBD1 CASSRDREIYNSPLHF TGCGCCAGCAGCCGGGACAGGGAAATTTATAATTCACCCCTCCACTTT
TRBJ2-7 NA TRBV6-1 NA CASRQSGYEQYF TGTGCCAGCAGACAATCCGGTTACGAGCAGTACTTC
TRBJ2-7 once TRBV11-2 NA CASSLEGVKSPYEQYF TGTGCCAGCAGTTTAGAGGGGGTAAAAAGTCCCTACGAGCAGTACTTC
TRBJ2-1 NA TRBV29-1 NA CSEGTNYNGQFF TGCAGCGAGGGGACAAACTACAATGGGCAGTTCTTC
TRBJ2-7 many TRBV6-5 TRBD2 CASSYTSGRNEQYF TGTGCCAGCAGTTACACTAGCGGGAGGAACGAGCAGTACTTC
TRBJ2-2 many TRBV12-3/TRBV12-4 NA CASSFLPLGELFF TGTGCCAGCAGTTTCTTACCTTTGGGGGAGCTGTTTTTT
TRBJ2-1 NA TRBV5-1 TRBD2 CSSSLGGPYNEQFF TGCTCCAGCAGCTTGGGAGGGCCGTACAATGAGCAGTTCTTC
TRBJ2-2 NA TRBV11-3 TRBD1 CASPHRGQGASNTGELFF TGTGCTAGCCCCCACCGGGGACAGGGGGCTTCGAACACCGGGGAGCTGTTTTTT
TRBJ2-1 many TRBV6-2/TRBV6-3 NA CASTARNEQFF TGTGCCAGCACGGCGCGCAATGAGCAGTTCTTC
TRBJ2-5 few TRBV5-6 NA CASSLDVPGVRETQYF TGTGCCAGCAGCTTGGACGTCCCCGGGGTCCGGGAGACCCAGTACTTC
TRBJ2-7 NA TRBV6-2/TRBV6-3 TRBD1 CASSMTGTGQYF TGTGCCAGCAGTATGACAGGGACCGGGCAGTACTTC